This T cell receptor (beta chain) came from a study of T cell responses to AZD1222 COVID-19 vaccine. Study-level findings and limits: Clonal diversity may have been underestimated in mostly white British donors. There were vaccine-associated CD4 TCRs across spike, dominant at 160-218 and 743-854.

Germline V gene data show CDR1 as MNHNS and CDR2 as SASEGT. The V and J ends lost 2 bases and 5 bases, in that order; junction bases with no gene match: 5. The CDR3 runs 15 residues. On this clone itself: Its antigen is not known.

Here immunoSEQ multiplex PCR was the method, and the copy in TCRdb shows in-frame clones only, minus some. The sample has around 180,000 clones, 87% seen once. The rearrangement joins TRBV6-1 to TRBJ2-1; 8 bases map to TRBD1. The sequence derives from an adult in good health. This specimen consisted of peripheral blood, obtained on day 0 of AZD1222 vaccination. The CDR3 DNA sequence: TGTGCCAGCAGTGAATTGCAGGGGGCAAACAATGAGCAGTTCTTC. It codes for CASSELQGANNEQFF.